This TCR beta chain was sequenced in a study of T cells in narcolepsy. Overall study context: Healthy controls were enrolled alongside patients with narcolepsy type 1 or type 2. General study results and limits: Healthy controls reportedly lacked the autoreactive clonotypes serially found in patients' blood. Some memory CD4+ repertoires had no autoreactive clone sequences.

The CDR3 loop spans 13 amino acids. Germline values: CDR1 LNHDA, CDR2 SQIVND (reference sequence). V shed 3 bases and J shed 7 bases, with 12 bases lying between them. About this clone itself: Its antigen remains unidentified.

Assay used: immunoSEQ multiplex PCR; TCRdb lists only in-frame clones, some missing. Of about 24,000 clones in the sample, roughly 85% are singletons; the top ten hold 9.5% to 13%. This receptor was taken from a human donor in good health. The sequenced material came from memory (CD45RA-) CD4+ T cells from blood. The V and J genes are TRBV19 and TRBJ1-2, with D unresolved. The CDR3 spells CASSIKGLSGYTF. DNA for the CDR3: TGTGCCAGTAGTATTAAAGGGTTATCTGGCTACACCTTC.